The present TCR beta chain was sequenced within a study of T-cell reconstitution after alpha-beta-depleted transplantation in children. Study-wide results and caveats: About two months after transplant, alpha-beta T cells reportedly came from several hundred expanded graft clones. Newly produced T cells mostly accounted for T-cell counts and diversity one year post-transplant. The origin of high day-60 TCRbeta diversity in some patients lay in surviving recipient T cells and thymic progenitors.

As it was prepared, the TCRbeta library received unique molecular identifiers. Using its own MiXCR run on the PCR reads, TCRdb lists one record per CDR3 protein. The sample lists approximately 520,000 distinct CDR3 sequences, roughly an eighth occurring once. Per the germline V gene, CDR1 is SGHRS and CDR2 is YFSETQ. The CDR3 is 15 residues long. With 0 bases removed from V and 1 base from J, the gap between germline ends came to 8 bases. This clonotype was picked up a small number of times. Its antigen is undetermined. Sample: PBMCs, mostly from graft donor cells, taken 180 days after TCRalphabeta/CD19-depleted stem cell transplant. The TCR sequence derives from a female patient aged 2-10 years who had a stem cell transplant for aplastic anemia, so the T cells may come from the graft donor. The rearrangement links TRBV5-1 to TRBJ2-1, with no clear D. CDR3: CASSLEDRSYNEQFF. The CDR3, as DNA: TGCGCCAGCAGCTTGGAGGACCGGTCCTACAATGAGCAGTTCTTC.